This TCR beta chain appears in the sequencing data of a study of shared clonotypes between healthy human individuals. With regard to this clone: What it binds is unknown.

General study points: Some clonotypes were shared by all four sorted-subset donors, while others were not shared. The non-shared ones had lower generation probabilities than the shared ones.

Naive CD4+ cells were CD45RA-selected; the remaining cells were memory. Once extracted for a subset, genomic DNA was divided evenly among several immunoSEQ plates. Sorted-subset replicate PCRs used 150 to 200 ng DNA, 25,000 to 30,000 T cell genomes. Profiled with immunoSEQ multiplex PCR; TCRdb holds only in-frame clones, not every one. Among 800,000 to 1,200,000 clones listed, 78% were seen once. The CDR3 is made up of 14 amino acids. The ends lost 5 bases at V and 1 base at J; junction bases unmatched: 6. Germline V gives CDR1 SGHTS, CDR2 YDEGEE. This clonotype originated in a man between 18 and 29 years old in good health. Some clones in this sample may be carry-over from other donors' samples. The genes are TRBV5-8 and TRBJ2-7; 7 bases agree with TRBD1. Sequenced sample: memory CD4+ T cells from PBMCs. Stated subset: CD45RA-negative fraction. The CDR3, as DNA: TGTGCCAGCAGGCGGACAGGCTTTTCCTACGAGCAGTACTTC. Amino acid sequence: CASRRTGFSYEQYF. Combining the CDR3 with reference TRBV5-8 and TRBJ2-7 gives the whole variable domain EAGVTQSPTHLIKTRGQQATLRCSPISGHTSVYWYQQALGLGLQFLLWYDEGEERNRGNFPPRFSGRQFPNYSSELNVNALELEDSALYLCASRRTGFSYEQYFGPGTRLTVT.